What follows are 26 T cell receptor beta chains derived from one specimen sequenced in a study of OX40 agonist ivuxolimab in advanced cancers. The method behind the library was the immunoSEQ multiplex PCR assay. Held by TCRdb, this immuneACCESS table contains in-frame sequences only and omits some clones. Under half of the omission traces to an unresolved V gene where checked; the cause of the rest is unknown. The sample profile shows about 64,000 clones; approximately 82% of them were found once. The biggest ten clones account for less than 5% of the sample. The specimen was CD4+ or CD8+ T cells sorted from blood, collected in a trial of the OX40 agonist ivuxolimab. The receptor source for this set is an adult with an advanced solid tumor such as melanoma, head and neck, liver or kidney cancer.

This clone was detected many times. The chain joins TRBV5-1 to TRBJ2-7; D tentatively fits TRBD1 or TRBD2 (5 bases each). CDR3 length equals 14 residues. Germline V gives CDR1 SGHRS, CDR2 YFSETQ. V was shortened by 3 bases and J by 6 bases, with 16 bases between the two germline ends. CDR3 nucleotide sequence: TGCGCCAGCAGCTCGGGCGTTGGGGGTCGCGAGCAGTACTTC. Translated: CASSSGVGGREQYF.

The sample holds a few counts of this clone. The chain joins TRBV5-6 to TRBJ1-3; D not resolved. The germline CDR1 and CDR2 sequences are SGHDT and YYEEEE. The CDR3 extends over 15 amino acids. V was clipped by 4 bases and J by 0 bases, with 11 bases between them. The CDR3 region has the DNA TGTGCCAGCAGCCATAGAACCTACTCTGGAAACACCATATATTTT. It is translated as CASSHRTYSGNTIYF.

The chain is built from TRBV6-1 and TRBJ2-3; D possibly matches TRBD1 or TRBD2 (5 bases each). The ends were cut back, 1 base at V and 3 bases at J, with 17 bases in the middle. Germline V gene lookup returns CDR1 MNHNS and CDR2 SASEGT. CDR3 length: 17 amino acids. Written as DNA, the CDR3 is TGTGCCAGCAGTGAAGTGGGGGAATGGCGTCGGACAGATACGCAGTATTTT. This encodes CASSEVGEWRRTDTQYF.

The chain couples TRBV11-2 to TRBJ2-7; 12 bases agree with TRBD2. CDR3 length: 16 residues. V lost 5 bases and J lost 2; bases outside the gene matches: 7. Germline assignment: CDR1 SGHAT and CDR2 FQNNGV. CDR3 region: CASSVGLAGKTYEQYF. The CDR3 nucleotides read TGTGCCAGCAGCGTTGGACTAGCGGGGAAAACCTACGAGCAGTACTTC.

The CDR3 region has the DNA TGTGCCAGCTCACCACGAAACAGCATCTCTGGAAACACCATATATTTT. Translating it yields CASSPRNSISGNTIYF. The chain carries TRBV18 and TRBJ1-3; D not certain. Trimming took 1 base from V and 0 from J, leaving 10 bases between them. CDR1 is KGHSH and CDR2 is LQKENI in the germline V gene. The CDR3 runs to 16 residues.

This chain connects TRBV7-3 to TRBJ1-1, with no clear D. V was pared by 5 bases and J by 1 base, with 11 bases between. CDR3 length: 14 residues. The germline gives CDR1 SGHTA, CDR2 FQGTGA. Here the CDR3 DNA reads TGTGCCAGCAGCCAAAATGGGAGGAACACTGAAGCTTTCTTT. Translated: CASSQNGRNTEAFF.

V gene TRBV28 combines with J gene TRBJ1-1, with 8 positions matching TRBD1. Germline-derived CDR1 and CDR2 are MDHEN and SYDVKM. The CDR3 has 15 residues. The V segment lost 10 bases and the J segment 6 bases; nucleotides outside the gene matches: 16. CDR3 nucleotide sequence: TGTGCCACTAACCCCCTCGGACAGGGTCGTCCTGAAGCTTTCTTT. It is translated as CATNPLGQGRPEAFF.

The rearrangement links TRBV27 to TRBJ1-1; D is possibly TRBD1 (5 bases). The CDR3 spans 13 residues. Trimming removed 6 bases from V and 2 bases from J, with 10 bases in between. Germline lookup yields CDR1 MNHEY and CDR2 SMNVEV (reference sequence). CDR3 sequence reads: CASSVTGNTEAFF. DNA for the CDR3: TGTGCCAGCAGCGTAACAGGTAACACTGAAGCTTTCTTT.

This clone was recorded a few times. CDR3 loop: CASTNYRAGNSPLHF. The CDR3, as DNA: TGTGCCAGCACTAATTACAGGGCTGGAAATTCACCCCTCCACTTT. This chain uses TRBV27 with TRBJ1-6, with D possibly TRBD1 on 6 matching bases. Germline values: CDR1 MNHEY, CDR2 SMNVEV (reference sequence). The CDR3 is 15 residues long. V lost 7 bases and J lost 7, with 17 bases in between.

The chain joins TRBV10-1 to TRBJ2-7, with a tentative D call TRBD2 (5 bases). The CDR3 spans 14 residues. V dropped 10 bases and J dropped 2 bases, with 18 bases sitting between them. Germline-derived CDR1 and CDR2 are WNHNN and SYGVQD (reference sequence). The CDR3 is CATMEDRRTYEQYF. CDR3 nucleotides: TGCGCCACCATGGAGGACCGCCGCACCTACGAGCAGTACTTC.

The V and J genes are TRBV6-6 and TRBJ1-2; 8 nucleotides agree with TRBD1. This CDR3 has 11 amino acids. With V trimmed by 4 bases and J by 8 bases, 0 bases remained unmatched. The germline CDR1 and CDR2 sequences are MNHNY and SVGAGI (reference sequence). The CDR3 DNA reads TGTGCCAGCAGTTCAGGGGGCGGCTACACCTTC. Protein sequence: CASSSGGGYTF.

This clone has just a few counts. CDR3 in DNA: TGTGCCAGCAGCAAACAGGGGTACGAGCAGTACTTC. This codes for CASSKQGYEQYF. The rearrangement joins TRBV21-1 to TRBJ2-7; the table's D call TRBD1 went unverified against the DNA. TRBV21-1 has pseudogene status. CDR3 length equals 12 residues.

This chain links TRBV2 with TRBJ2-3; no clear D gene. Germline V gene lookup returns CDR1 SNHLY and CDR2 FYNNEI. The CDR3 runs to 16 residues. The V gene lost 2 bases and the J gene lost 0 bases, with 12 bases spanning the gap. CDR3 residues: CASSERVPVSTDTQYF. CDR3 DNA: TGTGCCAGCAGTGAAAGGGTTCCGGTTAGCACAGATACGCAGTATTTT.

This rearrangement joins TRBV5-6 to TRBJ2-7; D not certain. With 1 base removed from V and 2 bases from J, the gap between germline ends came to 13 bases. The CDR3 sequence is 15 residues long. Germline V gives CDR1 SGHDT, CDR2 YYEEEE. The chain's CDR3 is CASSLWLSGAYEQYF. The CDR3 DNA reads as TGTGCCAGCAGCTTGTGGCTCAGTGGGGCCTACGAGCAGTACTTC.

This chain links TRBV19 with TRBJ2-7; 12 nucleotides agree with TRBD1. Losses at the gene ends were 6 bases for V and 6 bases for J; bases not matched to a gene: 6. The CDR3 runs to 14 residues. Germline V CDR1 and CDR2: LNHDA, SQIVND (reference sequence). CDR3 nucleotide sequence: TGTGCCAGTAGGTCCGGGACAGGGGGCTCCGAGCAGTACTTC. Protein product: CASRSGTGGSEQYF.

The rearrangement joins TRBV6-1 to TRBJ2-1; 11 nucleotides align to TRBD2. CDR3 length: 15 residues. CDR1 is MNHNS, CDR2 SASEGT, per germline. V lost 8 bases to trimming and J lost 3 bases; unmatched junction nucleotides: 6. The CDR3 nucleotides are TGTGCCAGCCTCACACTAGCGGGGGTCTACAATGAGCAGTTCTTC. Protein: CASLTLAGVYNEQFF.

V is TRBV5-1 and J is TRBJ2-5; perhaps TRBD2 as D (5 bases). The germline CDR1 and CDR2 sequences are SGHRS and YFSETQ. Trimming took off 0 bases at V and 2 bases at J, with 8 bases between the two ends. The CDR3 runs to 14 residues. The CDR3 sequence: CASSLVGGQETQYF. The CDR3 DNA sequence: TGCGCCAGCAGCTTGGTTGGAGGACAAGAGACCCAGTACTTC.

The V call is TRBV7-9, the J call TRBJ2-4; weak D call: TRBD1 (5 bases). Trimming shortened V by 5 bases and J by 9 bases, and 14 bases separated the two germline ends. The CDR3 consists of 13 residues. In germline, CDR1 is SEHNR, CDR2 FQNEAQ (reference sequence). The CDR3 is CASSPPGSGIQYF. In DNA form, the CDR3 reads TGTGCCAGCAGCCCCCCAGGGTCAGGCATTCAGTACTTC. Full variable domain (missing parts from reference TRBV7-9 and TRBJ2-4): DTGVSQNPRHKITKRGQNVTFRCDPISEHNRLYWYRQTLGQGPEFLTYFQNEAQLEKSRLLSDRFSAERPKGSFSTLEIQRTEQGDSAMYLCASSPPGSGIQYFGAGTRLSVL.

This clone is a singleton in its sample. CDR3 coding DNA: TGTGCCAGCAGTGAAGGGGATATTGGCTACACCTTC. Translation: CASSEGDIGYTF. The chain uses TRBV6-1 and TRBJ1-2; no clear D. V was clipped by 1 base and J by 7 bases, with 7 bases between them. There are 12 residues in the CDR3. CDR1 MNHNS and CDR2 SASEGT come from the germline V gene.

The chain employs TRBV18 and TRBJ2-2, with a possible D match to TRBD1 (5 bases). V lost 3 bases, J lost 0 bases, and 8 bases lay in between. Germline loops: CDR1 KGHSH, CDR2 LQKENI. This CDR3 is 15 amino acids long. The CDR3 region has the DNA TGTGCCAGCTCACCGACAGATACGAACACCGGGGAGCTGTTTTTT. Encoded protein: CASSPTDTNTGELFF.

V and J are TRBV27 and TRBJ2-7; a possible D gene is TRBD2 (6 bases). CDR1 and CDR2 from the germline V gene are MNHEY and SMNVEV (reference sequence). This CDR3 has 17 amino acids. The V end lost 6 bases, the J end lost 2 bases, and 23 bases lay between the germline ends. CDR3 residues: CASRSPRGDSSPYEQYF. Written as DNA, the CDR3 is TGTGCCAGCAGATCGCCCCGAGGGGACTCATCTCCCTACGAGCAGTACTTC.

The chain employs TRBV19 and TRBJ1-1; the match to TRBD1 covers 10 bases. With 4 bases clipped from V and 7 bases from J, the junction kept 3 bases outside the gene matches. CDR1 and CDR2 from the germline V gene are LNHDA and SQIVND (reference sequence). CDR3 size: 13 residues. CDR3 protein: CASSKGQGLEAFF. The CDR3 coding sequence is TGTGCCAGTAGTAAGGGACAGGGGCTTGAAGCTTTCTTT.

This chain uses TRBV13 with TRBJ1-5; D may be TRBD1 (6 bases). Deletions cut 5 bases from V and 3 bases from J, with 11 bases between. Per germline, CDR1 PRHDT and CDR2 FYEKMQ (reference sequence). The CDR3 has 14 residues. The CDR3 is CASSQGQSNQPQHF. Written as DNA, the CDR3 is TGTGCCAGCAGCCAGGGACAATCCAATCAGCCCCAGCATTTT.

The gene calls are TRBV27 and TRBJ1-2, with 8 bases matching TRBD1. The CDR3 is made up of 18 amino acids. Germline CDR1 is MNHEY and CDR2 is SMNVEV (reference sequence). The J segment lost 4 bases and the V segment lost 2 bases, leaving 15 bases of the junction unmatched. The CDR3 DNA reads TGTGCCAGCAGTTTAGGTCTAGCCAGGGGGCGCCTTCCCTATGGCTACACCTTC. Encoded protein: CASSLGLARGRLPYGYTF.

This chain connects TRBV19 to TRBJ2-7, with D tentatively TRBD2 (6 bases). The germline gives CDR1 LNHDA, CDR2 SQIVND (reference sequence). The CDR3 sequence is 13 residues long. Trimming removed 5 bases from V and 2 bases from J, with 10 bases in between. CDR3 amino acids: CASSEPGAYEQYF. CDR3 DNA sequence: TGTGCCAGTAGTGAGCCGGGGGCCTACGAGCAGTACTTC. The complete variable domain, with remaining parts taken from reference TRBV19 and TRBJ2-7, reads DGGITQSPKYLFRKEGQNVTLSCEQNLNHDAMYWYRQDPGQGLRLIYYSQIVNDFQKGDIAEGYSVSREKKESFPLTVTSAQKNPTAFYLCASSEPGAYEQYFGPGTRLTVT.

J is TRBJ2-7 and V is TRBV9; 8 bases fit TRBD1. CDR3 length: 13 amino acids. Germline V gene sequence: CDR1 SGDLS, CDR2 YYNGEE. The junction had 3 bases not matched to a gene; V was cut back by 4 bases and J by 3 bases. CDR3 sequence reads: CASSTTGGYEQYF. CDR3 sequence (DNA): TGTGCCAGCAGCACCACAGGGGGCTACGAGCAGTACTTC.